The 17 T cell receptor beta chains listed next were all sequenced from one sample in a study of cytomegalovirus exposure and HLA in healthy donors. PCR employed 60 Vbeta and 13 Jbeta primers. TCRdb's copy holds only in-frame clones and misses some; the assay was immunoSEQ multiplex PCR. Counted here are over 90,000 clones, approximately 71% occurring once; the ten biggest clones make up roughly 9.1%. Sequenced sample: PBMCs. These receptors were obtained from a male donor in good health and CMV-seropositive.

The chain uses TRBV5-1 and TRBJ2-7; 11 nucleotides line up with TRBD2. J lost 0 bases, V lost 3 bases, and 5 bases had no gene match. CDR3 length equals 16 residues. Per the germline V gene, CDR1 is SGHRS and CDR2 is YFSETQ. The CDR3 bases are TGCGCCAGCAGCTCCTACCTAGCGGGGGGCTCCTACGAGCAGTACTTC. The encoded protein is CASSSYLAGGSYEQYF.

In DNA, the CDR3 is TGTGCCACCGACCCGGGACTAGCGGGAGAAGAGACCCAGTACTTC. This sequence encodes CATDPGLAGEETQYF. V is TRBV6-1 and J is TRBJ2-5; 14 bases agree with TRBD2. This CDR3 is built from 15 residues. Trimming took 10 bases from V and 3 from J; bases not matched to a gene: 7. The germline V gene has CDR1 MNHNS and CDR2 SASEGT.

The V and J genes are TRBV7-8 and TRBJ2-5, with D tentatively TRBD1 (6 bases). Per germline, CDR1 SGHVS and CDR2 FQNEAQ. CDR3 length equals 17 residues. The V end was cut by 5 bases, the J end by 3 bases, with 22 bases between. The CDR3 DNA reads TGTGCCAGCAGCCCTAGGGGAACAGGGCGAGGCAAAGAGACCCAGTACTTC. Amino acid sequence: CASSPRGTGRGKETQYF.

The table lists this clone with a few counts. This chain links TRBV11-2 with TRBJ2-2, with a possible D match to TRBD2 (5 bases). Germline values: CDR1 SGHAT, CDR2 FQNNGV. V was trimmed by 5 bases and J by 8 bases, leaving 15 bases between them. CDR3 length equals 14 residues. The chain's CDR3 is CASSPTRPTGELFF. CDR3 nucleotides: TGTGCCAGCAGCCCAACTAGGCCCACGGGGGAGCTGTTTTTT. The variable domain in full, completed from reference TRBV11-2 and TRBJ2-2, reads EAGVAQSPRYKIIEKRQSVAFWCNPISGHATLYWYQQILGQGPKLLIQFQNNGVVDDSQLPKDRFSAERLKGVDSTLKIQPAKLEDSAVYLCASSPTRPTGELFFGEGSRLTVL.

The count of this clone is one. V and J are TRBV19 and TRBJ1-2, with a weak D call TRBD1 (6 bases). V was cut by 7 bases and J by 5 bases, with 17 bases left in between. The CDR3 consists of 14 residues. Germline assignment: CDR1 LNHDA and CDR2 SQIVND (reference sequence). CDR3 DNA: TGTGCCAGTACGTTGGCGACAGGCCTTTATGGCTACACCTTC. Amino acid sequence: CASTLATGLYGYTF.

The chain couples TRBV7-2 to TRBJ1-1, with D tentatively TRBD1 (6 bases). The length of the CDR3 is 14 residues. Germline CDR1 and CDR2: SGHTA and FQGNSA. Between the trimmed V and J ends, which lost 4 bases and 0 bases, there was a span of 9 bases. The CDR3 loop is CASSSQGLNTEAFF. CDR3 sequence (DNA): TGTGCCAGCAGCTCACAGGGACTGAACACTGAAGCTTTCTTT.

This chain connects TRBV7-6 to TRBJ1-1; tentatively, D is TRBD1 (6 bases). The CDR3 runs to 15 residues. CDR1 is SGHVS, CDR2 FNYEAQ, per germline. V was trimmed by 1 base and J by 0 bases, leaving 9 bases between them. CDR3 in DNA: TGTGCCAGCAGCTTAGGACAGGTCATGAACACTGAAGCTTTCTTT. It translates to CASSLGQVMNTEAFF.

The chain uses TRBV5-1 and TRBJ2-7, with 9 bases aligning to TRBD2. The CDR3 spans 15 residues. Germline V lookup: CDR1 SGHRS, CDR2 YFSETQ. J was trimmed by 2 bases and V by 0 bases; bases with no gene match: 3. CDR3 sequence (DNA): TGCGCCAGCAGCTTGGGTAGCGGGAGCACCTACGAGCAGTACTTC. It encodes CASSLGSGSTYEQYF.

V and J are TRBV7-8 and TRBJ2-6; 7 bases fit TRBD1. The CDR3 spans 18 residues. V shed 5 bases, J shed 0 bases, and the junction held 10 bases outside the gene matches. Germline CDR1 and CDR2: SGHVS and FQNEAQ. This CDR3 reads CASSPVSGGISGANVLTF. CDR3 in DNA: TGTGCCAGCAGCCCCGTCTCAGGGGGAATCTCTGGGGCCAACGTCCTGACTTTC. Looking up the rest from reference TRBV7-8 and TRBJ2-6 gives the full variable domain: GAGVSQSPRYKVAKRGQDVALRCDPISGHVSLFWYQQALGQGPEFLTYFQNEAQLDKSGLPSDRFFAERPEGSVSTLKIQRTQQEDSAVYLCASSPVSGGISGANVLTFGAGSRLTVL.

This clone was detected only once. The CDR3 DNA reads as TGTGCCAGCGCGTTCCGGGTGAACACTGAAGCTTTCTTT. Translated: CASAFRVNTEAFF. The chain joins TRBV2 to TRBJ1-1; unclear D gene. Germline CDR1 and CDR2: SNHLY and FYNNEI. Trimming cost V 8 bases and J 0 bases, with 10 bases left between them. The CDR3 consists of 13 residues.

The chain employs TRBV5-6 and TRBJ1-1, with D maybe TRBD1 (5 bases). CDR3 length: 14 amino acids. CDR1 and CDR2 (germline): SGHDT, YYEEEE. V lost 0 bases and J lost 11, with 17 bases in between. Here the CDR3 reads CASSLVSPGAKAFF. In DNA form, the CDR3 reads TGTGCCAGCAGCTTGGTTTCCCCTGGGGCCAAGGCTTTCTTT. The entire variable domain, with the rest obtained from reference TRBV5-6 and TRBJ1-1, is as follows: DAGVTQSPTHLIKTRGQQVTLRCSPKSGHDTVSWYQQALGQGPQFIFQYYEEEERQRGNFPDRFSGHQFPNYSSELNVNALLLGDSALYLCASSLVSPGAKAFFGQGTRLTVV.

The J gene is TRBJ2-1, the V gene TRBV7-9, with 11 bases that match TRBD1. J gave up 7 bases and V 3 bases, and 5 bases lay outside the gene matches. CDR1 and CDR2 (germline): SEHNR, FQNEAQ (reference sequence). This CDR3 is 15 amino acids long. In DNA form, the CDR3 reads TGTGCCAGCAGCTTCGGAGGGACAGGGGGTAATGAGCAGTTCTTC. As protein: CASSFGGTGGNEQFF.

The gene calls are TRBV7-2 and TRBJ1-5; D may be TRBD1 (5 bases). CDR1 SGHTA and CDR2 FQGNSA come from the germline V gene. The CDR3 consists of 12 residues. Trimming cost V 8 bases and J 6 bases, with 11 bases left between them. DNA for the CDR3: TGTGCCAGCGCTTGGGGCCCTCAGCCCCAGCATTTT. Translating it yields CASAWGPQPQHF.

V usage is TRBV29-1 and J usage is TRBJ2-5, with 7 bases identical to TRBD1. Trimming took 3 bases from V and 3 from J; bases not matched to a gene: 7. In germline, CDR1 is SQVTM, CDR2 ANQGSEA. The CDR3 spans 14 residues. For the CDR3, the DNA is TGCAGCGTTGACCTACTAGGGACAGAAGAGACCCAGTACTTC. Protein sequence: CSVDLLGTEETQYF.

The rearrangement joins TRBV4-2 to TRBJ2-7; D uncertain. The CDR3 is made up of 15 amino acids. The V end was cut by 0 bases, the J end by 0 bases, with 9 bases between. Germline-derived CDR1 and CDR2 are LGHNA and YNFKEQ. CDR3 residues: CASSQDRPYSYEQYF. DNA of the CDR3: TGTGCCAGCAGCCAAGATCGTCCCTACTCCTACGAGCAGTACTTC.

Here the CDR3 DNA reads TGTGCCATCAGTGAGGGACAGGGCTACTACGAGCAGTACTTC. This translates into CAISEGQGYYEQYF. The chain joins TRBV10-3 to TRBJ2-7; 8 bases are a match to TRBD1. The CDR3 extends over 14 amino acids. Germline values: CDR1 ENHRY, CDR2 SYGVKD. Losses at the gene ends were 2 bases for V and 3 bases for J; bases not matched to a gene: 3.

The V and J genes are TRBV7-2 and TRBJ1-1; 11 bases are a match to TRBD1. V lost 5 bases, J lost 0 bases, and 5 bases stayed unmatched. The CDR3 sequence is 16 residues long. From germline, CDR1 is SGHTA and CDR2 FQGNSA. CDR3 protein: CASSPGTGGVNTEAFF. CDR3 in DNA: TGTGCCAGCAGCCCGGGGACAGGGGGAGTGAACACTGAAGCTTTCTTT. Combining the CDR3 with reference TRBV7-2 and TRBJ1-1 gives the whole variable domain GAGVSQSPSNKVTEKGKDVELRCDPISGHTALYWYRQSLGQGLEFLIYFQGNSAPDKSGLPSDRFSAERTGGSVSTLTIQRTQQEDSAVYLCASSPGTGGVNTEAFFGQGTRLTVV.